This T cell receptor (beta chain) appears in the sequencing data of a study of shared T cell receptors in the human thymus. Germline lookup yields CDR1 MGHDK and CDR2 SYGVNS. This CDR3 is 12 amino acids long. Method: immunoSEQ multiplex PCR; TCRdb's copy keeps in-frame clones and lacks some. The sample lists 500,000 to 850,000 clones, about 90% occurring once. With regard to this clone: One end of the junction fails to match germline, which may point to a read error.

The same data also contributed to another study, on human thymus T cells. As reported in that work: Healthy Finnish infants undergoing corrective surgery for congenital heart defects were the donors. Across thymic and blood repertoires, the usage of V and J genes appeared to be biased.

Sequencing was carried out using thymocytes. The chain joins TRBV25-1 to TRBJ2-7; 7 bases align to TRBD1. The origin of this receptor is a boy less than two years old with a congenital heart defect. The CDR3 DNA reads TGTGCCAGCGGTGAAGGGGGCTCCGAGCAGTACTTC. Its translation: CASGEGGSEQYF.